Sequencing of this T cell receptor beta chain was carried out in a study of CXCR3-negative and CXCR3-positive naive CD8 T cells. As concerns this clonotype: Antigen unknown.

Study conclusions and caveats: Whereas both naive subsets had comparably high diversity, memory CD8+ cells had much lower diversity. Greater hydrophobicity was found in TRB CDR3s of CXCR3-positive naive cells than of CXCR3-negative naive cells.

Naive CD8+ T cells displayed a CD45RO-CCR7+CD27+CD95- phenotype. UMI-labeled 5' RACE TRB cDNA libraries were prepared from the cells. One entry per CDR3 protein, without DNA, is what TCRdb gives after re-calling the 5' RACE reads. The listing records about 130,000 distinct CDR3 sequences. Sequenced input: naive CXCR3+ CD8+ T cells from blood. Subset indicated: CD45RO-CCR7+CD27+CD95- naive CD8+ T cells expressing CXCR3 (TNR3+). This TCR came from a human donor in good health. Some clones in this sample may be carry-over from other donors' samples.

The chain's CDR3 is CASTSGGAVTDTQYF. The chain couples TRBV7-3 to TRBJ2-3; with no DNA, the TCRdb D assignment of TRBD2 cannot be verified. Per germline, CDR1 SGHTA and CDR2 FQGTGA. The CDR3 totals 15 residues.